The rows below give T cell receptor beta chains drawn from one sample of a study of blood T cell repertoires in COVID-19. Libraries were prepared by immunoSEQ multiplex PCR; TCRdb keeps only in-frame clonotypes and omits some of them. The repertoire holds 100,000 to 150,000 clones, around 80% seen once, with 2.4% in the top ten. The sample comprised PBMCs or T cells enriched from blood (not recorded which). These receptor sequences come from a man aged 40-55 years with acute COVID-19. The CDR3 runs from the conserved cysteine through the conserved F or W. A D gene is named only where the DNA matches it firmly. Size tells how often a clone was seen (once, few, many) or the class of an expanded clone, and some rows leave it out.

D: .; J: TRBJ1-1; length: 9; size: .; V: TRBV20-1; CDR3: CSDSPGAFF; DNA: TGCAGTGACTCCCCAGGGGCTTTCTTT
D: TRBD2; J: TRBJ2-1; length: 14; size: .; V: TRBV3-1/TRBV3-2; CDR3: CASSHNVGGGEQFF; DNA: TGTGCCAGCAGCCATAATGTGGGCGGGGGTGAGCAGTTCTTC
D: TRBD1; J: TRBJ1-5; length: 15; size: .; V: TRBV19; CDR3: CASSLGQGQAQPQHF; DNA: TGTGCCAGTAGTTTAGGACAGGGGCAAGCTCAGCCCCAGCATTTT
D: TRBD1; J: TRBJ1-2; length: 14; size: .; V: TRBV7-2; CDR3: CASTMGQHDYGYTF; DNA: TGTGCCAGCACCATGGGACAGCACGACTATGGCTACACCTTC
D: .; J: TRBJ1-1; length: 17; size: .; V: TRBV29-1; CDR3: CSALTGLPPLMNTEAFF; DNA: TGCAGCGCACTAACGGGACTCCCGCCGTTAATGAACACTGAAGCTTTCTTT
D: TRBD1; J: TRBJ2-7; length: 13; size: .; V: TRBV30; CDR3: CAALGQERYEQYF; DNA: TGTGCCGCCTTAGGACAGGAGCGCTACGAGCAGTACTTC
D: TRBD1; J: TRBJ1-2; length: 13; size: .; V: TRBV29-1; CDR3: CSVGQGPNYGYTF; DNA: TGCAGCGTAGGACAGGGACCTAACTATGGCTACACCTTC
D: TRBD1; J: TRBJ1-6; length: 15; size: few; V: TRBV24-1; CDR3: CATSFRDRDNSPLHF; DNA: TGTGCCACCAGTTTCCGGGACAGGGATAATTCACCCCTCCACTTT
D: .; J: TRBJ1-5; length: 16; size: once; V: TRBV10-3; CDR3: CAISESRQGSDQPQHF; DNA: TGTGCCATCAGTGAGTCGCGGCAGGGTTCGGATCAGCCCCAGCATTTT
D: .; J: TRBJ1-3; length: 14; size: .; V: TRBV5-6; CDR3: CASSVQSSGNTIYF; DNA: TGTGCCAGCAGCGTACAGAGCTCTGGAAACACCATATATTTT
D: .; J: TRBJ1-1; length: 16; size: .; V: TRBV5-1; CDR3: CASSLGGPEWGTEAFF; DNA: TGCGCCAGCAGCTTGGGCGGGCCCGAGTGGGGCACTGAAGCTTTCTTT
D: .; J: TRBJ2-1; length: 12; size: .; V: TRBV19; CDR3: CASQRAYNEQFF; DNA: TGTGCCAGTCAGCGGGCGTACAATGAGCAGTTCTTC
D: TRBD1; J: TRBJ2-7; length: 13; size: .; V: TRBV6-5; CDR3: CASSRQGSYEQYF; DNA: TGTGCCAGCAGTAGACAGGGCTCCTACGAGCAGTACTTC
D: TRBD1; J: TRBJ2-1; length: 15; size: .; V: TRBV5-1; CDR3: CASSTSGQGYNEQFF; DNA: TGCGCCAGCAGCACCTCGGGACAGGGTTACAATGAGCAGTTCTTC
D: TRBD1; J: TRBJ2-5; length: 16; size: .; V: TRBV7-6; CDR3: CASSLTARQGEETQYF; DNA: TGTGCCAGCAGCTTAACCGCCAGACAGGGTGAAGAGACCCAGTACTTC
D: TRBD1; J: TRBJ1-6; length: 14; size: .; V: TRBV24-1; CDR3: CATNPTSDRAVLHF; DNA: TGTGCCACCAACCCAACCTCGGACAGGGCAGTCCTCCACTTT
D: TRBD1; J: TRBJ1-4; length: 15; size: .; V: TRBV2; CDR3: CASSDSGTGREKLFF; DNA: TGTGCCAGCAGTGACTCCGGGACAGGGAGGGAAAAACTGTTTTTT
D: TRBD2; J: TRBJ2-7; length: 14; size: .; V: TRBV9; CDR3: CASSVSGTSYEQYF; DNA: TGTGCCAGCAGCGTAAGCGGGACCTCCTACGAGCAGTACTTC
D: TRBD2; J: TRBJ2-5; length: 15; size: .; V: TRBV28; CDR3: CASSLPGGSGETQYF; DNA: TGTGCCAGCAGTCTCCCGGGGGGGAGCGGGGAGACCCAGTACTTC
D: TRBD1; J: TRBJ2-1; length: 17; size: .; V: TRBV27; CDR3: CASSRVNTGASYNEQFF; DNA: TGTGCCAGCAGTCGAGTGAACACAGGGGCCAGCTACAATGAGCAGTTCTTC
D: .; J: TRBJ2-5; length: 16; size: .; V: TRBV24-1; CDR3: CATSDSPGSPRETQYF; DNA: TGTGCCACCAGTGATTCCCCGGGATCTCCCCGGGAGACCCAGTACTTC
D: TRBD1; J: TRBJ1-1; length: 14; size: .; V: TRBV19; CDR3: CASSIEGAYTEAFF; DNA: TGTGCCAGTAGTATCGAGGGGGCGTACACTGAAGCTTTCTTT
D: .; J: TRBJ2-7; length: 13; size: .; V: TRBV30; CDR3: CAWSVGGSYEQYF; DNA: TGTGCCTGGAGTGTCGGGGGTTCCTACGAGCAGTACTTC
D: .; J: TRBJ1-3; length: 18; size: .; V: TRBV5-1; CDR3: CASSSGTLGGTSGNTIYF; DNA: TGCGCCAGCAGCTCTGGCACTCTCGGCGGAACCTCTGGAAACACCATATATTTT
D: TRBD1; J: TRBJ1-5; length: 15; size: .; V: TRBV19; CDR3: CASSTGTGFAQPQHF; DNA: TGTGCCAGTAGTACAGGGACAGGGTTTGCTCAGCCCCAGCATTTT
D: TRBD1; J: TRBJ2-3; length: 15; size: .; V: TRBV11-2; CDR3: CASTNLGQPTDTQYF; DNA: TGTGCCAGCACCAACTTGGGACAGCCCACAGATACGCAGTATTTT
D: .; J: TRBJ1-5; length: 14; size: .; V: TRBV3-1/TRBV3-2; CDR3: CASSQELGHQPQHF; DNA: TGTGCCAGCAGCCAAGAACTGGGGCATCAGCCCCAGCATTTT
D: TRBD1; J: TRBJ1-3; length: 17; size: .; V: TRBV28; CDR3: CASSLRDSIQSGNTIYF; DNA: TGTGCCAGCAGCCTCCGGGACAGCATTCAATCTGGAAACACCATATATTTT
D: TRBD2; J: TRBJ2-2; length: 16; size: few; V: TRBV5-1; CDR3: CASSLGSGDNTGELFF; DNA: TGCGCCAGCAGCTTGGGAAGCGGGGACAACACCGGGGAGCTGTTTTTT
D: .; J: TRBJ1-3; length: 13; size: .; V: TRBV12-5; CDR3: CASGPATGNTIYF; DNA: TGTGCTAGTGGTCCCGCGACAGGAAACACCATATATTTT
D: TRBD2; J: TRBJ2-7; length: 14; size: few; V: TRBV19; CDR3: CASSRGLAAREQYF; DNA: TGTGCCAGTAGTCGGGGACTAGCGGCGAGGGAGCAGTACTTC
D: .; J: TRBJ2-7; length: 11; size: .; V: TRBV6-5; CDR3: CASSYIGEQYF; DNA: TGTGCCAGCAGTTACATCGGGGAGCAGTACTTC
D: TRBD2; J: TRBJ2-3; length: 15; size: .; V: TRBV9; CDR3: CASGLSGSPPDTQYF; DNA: TGTGCCAGCGGTCTTAGCGGGAGTCCCCCAGATACGCAGTATTTT
D: TRBD1; J: TRBJ1-5; length: 14; size: .; V: TRBV18; CDR3: CASSPGQFDQPQHF; DNA: TGTGCCAGCTCACCGGGACAGTTCGATCAGCCCCAGCATTTT
D: .; J: TRBJ1-2; length: 15; size: .; V: TRBV25-1; CDR3: CASSGAGTRGYGYTF; DNA: TGTGCCAGCAGTGGGGCAGGGACGCGGGGCTATGGCTACACCTTC
D: .; J: TRBJ2-7; length: 14; size: .; V: TRBV27; CDR3: CASSLFSGDYEQYF; DNA: TGTGCCAGCAGTTTATTTTCAGGGGACTACGAGCAGTACTTC
D: TRBD1; J: TRBJ1-2; length: 15; size: .; V: TRBV28; CDR3: CASSLVGQGNYGYTF; DNA: TGTGCCAGCAGTTTGGTGGGACAGGGAAACTATGGCTACACCTTC